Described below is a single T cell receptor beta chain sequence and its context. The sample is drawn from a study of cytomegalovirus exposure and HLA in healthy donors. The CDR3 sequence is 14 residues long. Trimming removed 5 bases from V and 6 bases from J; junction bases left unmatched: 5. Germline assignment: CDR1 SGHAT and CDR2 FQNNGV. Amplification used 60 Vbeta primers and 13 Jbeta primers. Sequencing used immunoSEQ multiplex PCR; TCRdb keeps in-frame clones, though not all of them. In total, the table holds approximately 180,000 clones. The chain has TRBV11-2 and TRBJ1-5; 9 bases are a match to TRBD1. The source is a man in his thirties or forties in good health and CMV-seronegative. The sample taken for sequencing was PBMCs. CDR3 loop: CASSRTGGPQPQHF. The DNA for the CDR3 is TGTGCCAGCAGCCGTACAGGGGGCCCTCAGCCCCAGCATTTT.